The source of this T cell receptor (beta chain) is a study of neurological immune-mediated disorders (dated by TCRdb to the late 2010s). Background for the entire study: The study compared peripheral blood TCR-beta repertoires of HTLV-I-associated myelopathy (HAM/TSP) patients, multiple sclerosis patients and healthy controls using UMI-based sequencing. The 90 to 120 TCR-beta libraries covered PBMC samples along with longitudinal samples, technical triplicates, and paired sorted CD4+ and CD8+ T-cell subsets. The cohort included 60 to 75 subjects: about 15 with HAM/TSP, approximately 34 with multiple sclerosis, and roughly 20 healthy controls.

The healthy controls were volunteers from blood banks in Maryland, USA. Libraries from unsorted PBMCs were made from 2 million PBMCs kept in RNAlater at -80 degrees C until RNA extraction. Peripheral blood was subjected to Ficoll-Hypaque density gradient centrifugation to isolate PBMCs, which were then cryopreserved in liquid nitrogen. The investigation overall reported the following: Expanded clones from different subjects shared no identical CDR3 amino acid sequences, which suggests that TCR-beta repertoires were private in all groups. TCR clonal expansion was greatest in HAM/TSP patients and smallest in MS patients, who ranked below even healthy controls.

Including cysteine and phenylalanine, the CDR3 has 17 amino acids. Just the 51-base CDR3 DNA is kept, in frame starting at base 1. CDR1 and CDR2 are drawn from the germline V gene: LGHNA, YNFKEQ. The germline V end is reduced by 1 base and the J end by 3 bases; junction bases left unmatched: 8. To synthesize cDNA, template-switch 5'RACE was performed with a primer carrying a 10-nucleotide random unique molecular identifier so that each TCR transcript was tagged. Each sequencing run produced over 190 million TCR-beta sequences covering 15-18 subjects. The RNeasy kit was used for extraction of total RNA. Using the KAPA Real-time Library Amplification kit, TCR-beta VDJ regions were amplified with primers for the TCR constant region and the 5'RACE anchor. A first PCR added sample indexes and Illumina adaptors, and a second PCR then raised library yield. After Ampure bead purification, the roughly 650 bp TCR product was size-selected on a 2% E-gel SizeSelection system. Before pooling, libraries had their quality checked on a Bioanalyzer, their concentration measured with Qubit, and their quantity determined with the Kapa Library Quantification kit. Paired-end 2 x 150 bp sequencing of the libraries was performed on an Illumina HiSeq 2500. To increase sequence diversity, about 25-31% phiX was spiked into each library pool. In the original analysis: Quality-filtered reads were processed with the UMI-based MiGEC pipeline, and over 90% of raw TCR sequences were removed by the MiGEC pipeline during error correction. IMGT germline references were used for aligning VDJ genes, and each clonotype was defined as a unique CDR3 amino acid sequence together with its V-J genes. Clonal expansion, Shannon diversity and CDR3 relatedness were evaluated with VDJtools (CalcPairwiseDistances, ClusterSamples), while phylogenetic trees were built in CLCbio workbench. Using coefficient-of-variation modelling across technical triplicates, the study counted a clone as expanded if it had at least 8 unique UMIs. The public reads were reanalyzed by TCRdb: fastp trimming at Q25, MiXCR alignment, in-frame beta chains only. Identical CDR3 protein sequences are pooled into one entry, listed with their most common genes and DNA. The V and J calls shown here were made by TCRdb, not taken from the authors' results. The sample table contains roughly 50,000 distinct CDR3 sequences; only one count was recorded for around 16% of them. Under 4.5% of the sample lies in the top ten.

This clonotype was seen many times. Its antigen is not yet known. Per-nucleotide qualities are absent, and no much larger clonotype sits a single base away. Recombination connected TRBV4-2 to TRBJ2-2; the junction holds 7 bases that match TRBD2. Material for sequencing was PBMCs. This receptor was identified in a man aged 55 to 70 in good health. The CDR3 amino acid sequence is: CASSQAKAGRDTGELFF. The nucleotide sequence is given as TGTGCCAGCAGCCAAGCGAAAGCGGGGAGGGACACCGGGGAGCTGTTTTTT.